What follows describes a single T cell receptor beta chain. The data stem from a study of cytomegalovirus exposure and HLA in healthy donors. Study as a whole: A later analysis reported the same platform for the roughly 120 validation repertoires and the 500 to 750 first-cohort repertoires.

CDR3 length equals 14 residues. Looked up from germline, CDR1 is SGHNT and CDR2 is YENEEA. Trimming shortened V by 2 bases and J by 4 bases, and 9 bases separated the two germline ends. Method: immunoSEQ multiplex PCR; TCRdb's copy keeps in-frame clones and lacks some. In the table there are about 98,000 clones, about 95% of which are singletons. The donors were part of the validation cohort of fewer than 150 subjects. That cohort was separate from the first cohort, which comprised about 670 subjects. Sequencing input: PBMCs. This clonotype originated in a woman younger than 35 in good health and CMV-seronegative. This chain uses TRBV11-3 with TRBJ2-1; D uncertain. CDR3 bases: TGTGCCAGCAGCTTAAGTCGAGCTTACAATGAGCAGTTCTTC. Protein product: CASSLSRAYNEQFF.